This T cell receptor (beta chain) was sequenced for a study of blood T cell repertoires in COVID-19. About the study: Some COVID-19 samples were acute and others convalescent; all came from the United States, Italy and Spain.

The assay was immunoSEQ multiplex PCR, and TCRdb's table has in-frame clones only and misses some. Here the sample spans about 330,000 clones, 83% being singletons. This CDR3 contains 16 residues. Germline CDR1 SEHNR, CDR2 FQNEAQ (reference sequence). J lost 3 bases, V lost 5 bases, and 7 bases had no gene match. The chain uses TRBV7-9 and TRBJ2-1; 10 nucleotides agree with TRBD2. Sequenced input: peripheral blood. This receptor was obtained from a woman between 45 and 60 years old with acute or convalescent COVID-19. The CDR3 loop reads CASSQSGLANYNEQFF. Written as DNA, the CDR3 is TGTGCCAGCAGCCAATCGGGACTAGCGAACTACAATGAGCAGTTCTTC.